This T cell receptor beta chain was found in a study of cytomegalovirus exposure and HLA in healthy donors. The PCR was carried out with 60 Vbeta primers and 13 Jbeta primers. Assay: immunoSEQ multiplex PCR; the TCRdb copy retains only in-frame clones and omits some. This table holds about 140,000 clones, 80% found once. After removal of 4 bases from V and 7 bases from J, the junction contained 6 bases not matched to a gene. The CDR3 covers 15 residues. Germline CDR1 and CDR2: ENHRY and SYGVKD. This clonotype originated in a middle-aged woman in good health and CMV-seronegative. The specimen sequenced was PBMCs. V gene TRBV10-3 combines with J gene TRBJ2-1; 11 positions agree with TRBD2. This CDR3 reads CAISASGGSGNEQFF. CDR3 sequence (DNA): TGTGCCATCAGTGCTAGCGGGGGGTCTGGAAATGAGCAGTTCTTC.